This TCR beta chain is drawn from a study of STAT3 mutations in large granular lymphocyte leukemia. Clones were sequenced by immunoSEQ multiplex PCR, and TCRdb holds only the in-frame ones, with some missing. The sample holds several thousand clones, 85% to 90% seen once. This CDR3 spans 13 amino acids. Between the trimmed V and J ends, which lost 1 base and 7 bases, there was a span of 8 bases. CDR1 and CDR2 (germline): LGHNA, YSLEER. This clone was detected a few times. Its antigen is as yet unknown. Study results and limitations: In T-cell large granular lymphocyte leukemia, about half of patients showed multiple immunodominant subclonotypes.

This clonotype originated in an elderly man with T-cell large granular lymphocyte leukemia. Some clones in this sample may be carry-over from other donors' samples. J is TRBJ1-5 and V is TRBV4-3; D call uncertain. The material sequenced was peripheral blood mononuclear cells. CDR3 protein: CASSQVLYQPQHF. In DNA form, the CDR3 reads TGCGCCAGCAGCCAAGTGCTCTACCAGCCCCAGCATTTT.